One and the same sample provided the 6 T cell receptor beta chains below, sequenced in a study of regulatory T cells in long-lasting Graves disease. Combining iRepertoire HTBI primers with Arm-PCR of CDR3 regions, the authors built TCR beta libraries. In TCRdb, the multiplex PCR reads were re-called with MiXCR into one record per CDR3 protein. The table records 400,000 to 450,000 distinct CDR3 sequences, around 20% of them present only once. Time point given: persistent/refractory GD, antithyroid drugs over 5 years with positive TRAb. RNA isolated from PBMCs was used to make the TCR library. The input for sequencing was peripheral blood mononuclear cells (PBMCs), taken when the disease was refractory, from a patient treated with antithyroid drugs. Receptor source: a female donor with Graves disease.

The V and J genes are TRBV20-1 and TRBJ2-7, with a possible D match to TRBD2 (6 bases). This CDR3 spans 13 amino acids. The V and J ends lost 3 bases and 0 bases respectively, with 9 bases between them. Germline V CDR1 and CDR2: DFQATT, SNEGSKA (reference sequence). The CDR3 sequence is CSASAGGSYEQYF. In nucleotides, the CDR3 is TGCAGTGCTAGTGCCGGGGGCTCCTACGAGCAGTACTTC.

This clonotype came up a few times. The V call is TRBV29-1, the J call TRBJ2-2, with 8 bases fitting TRBD1. The V gene's germline CDR1 is SQVTM and CDR2 ANQGSEA. This CDR3 region has 14 residues. Unmatched junction bases numbered 1, after V lost 3 bases and J lost 1 base. CDR3 sequence: CSVDRGQNTGELFF. The CDR3 bases are TGCAGCGTTGACAGGGGGCAGAACACCGGGGAGCTGTTTTTT.

This clonotype was seen a few times. The genes are TRBV14 and TRBJ2-7, with TRBD2 identical over 11 bases. The V segment lost 4 bases and the J segment 6 bases; nucleotides outside the gene matches: 5. Germline V gene lookup returns CDR1 SGHDN and CDR2 FVKESK. The CDR3 has 14 residues. The CDR3, as DNA: TGTGCCAGCAGCCCGGGACTAGCGGTGGGCGAGCAGTACTTC. This sequence encodes CASSPGLAVGEQYF.

About this clonotype: A junction boundary mismatches the germline segment, possibly from a read error. The chain uses TRBV27 and TRBJ2-5, with D perhaps TRBD2 (6 bases). The CDR3 is made up of 15 amino acids. CDR1 is MNHEY and CDR2 is SMNVEV in the germline V gene (reference sequence). CDR3 coding DNA: TGTGCCAGCAGTCCCCTGGGGTCGGGAGAAGAGGCCCAGTACTTC. This gives the protein CASSPLGSGEEAQYF.

The chain joins TRBV11-1 to TRBJ2-5; possibly TRBD1 for D (6 bases). The length of the CDR3 is 16 residues. CDR1 and CDR2 (germline): SGHAT, FQDESV (reference sequence). V gave up 2 bases and J gave up 0 bases, with 13 bases separating them. The CDR3, as DNA: TGTGCCAGCAGCTTATTGACTGGACAGTACCAAGAGACCCAGTACTTC. Amino acids: CASSLLTGQYQETQYF.

The chain couples TRBV19 to TRBJ2-2; 7 bases map to TRBD2. The ends lost 8 bases at V and 6 bases at J; junction bases unmatched: 9. In germline, CDR1 is LNHDA, CDR2 SQIVND (reference sequence). This CDR3 spans 14 amino acids. The chain's CDR3 is CASGERDLAGELFF. The CDR3 nucleotides read TGTGCCAGTGGGGAGCGGGATTTGGCCGGGGAGCTGTTTTTT.